Below, 26 T cell receptor beta chains from the same sample are listed, as sequenced in a study of Tregs in tolerant kidney transplant recipients. Clones were read by immunoSEQ multiplex PCR, and TCRdb kept only the in-frame ones, dropping some. The sample includes tens of thousands of clones, 90% to 95% of them seen just once. Recipients received nonmyeloablative bone marrow transplants from related graft donors, with transient mixed chimerism. The source was CD4+ T cells from blood (PBMCs), collected 24 months after the transplant. The receptors originated from a human patient who received a combined kidney and bone marrow transplant. The graft donor may account for some of the T cells.

The V gene is TRBV5-1, the J gene TRBJ2-5, with D perhaps matching TRBD1 (5 bases). Germline CDR1 reads SGHRS; CDR2 reads YFSETQ. Trimming took off 0 bases at V and 2 bases at J, with 14 bases between the two ends. The CDR3 totals 16 residues. CDR3 residues: CASSLAQGNHQETQYF. The CDR3 DNA follows: TGCGCCAGCAGCTTGGCCCAGGGTAACCATCAAGAGACCCAGTACTTC.

The chain has TRBV7-2 and TRBJ2-2; 7 nucleotides line up with TRBD2. J lost 5 bases, V lost 4 bases, and 4 bases had no gene match. CDR1 and CDR2 (germline): SGHTA, FQGNSA. The CDR3 consists of 14 residues. The CDR3 DNA is TGTGCCAGCAGCTCCGCGGGAGCAACCGGGGAGCTGTTTTTT. Translation gives CASSSAGATGELFF. Looking up the rest from reference TRBV7-2 and TRBJ2-2 gives the full variable domain: GAGVSQSPSNKVTEKGKDVELRCDPISGHTALYWYRQSLGQGLEFLIYFQGNSAPDKSGLPSDRFSAERTGGSVSTLTIQRTQQEDSAVYLCASSSAGATGELFFGEGSRLTVL.

The CDR3 here is CASSMTSGGFPETQYF. The DNA of the CDR3 is TGTGCCAGTAGTATGACTAGCGGGGGGTTCCCAGAGACCCAGTACTTC. The V call is TRBV19, the J call TRBJ2-5, with 13 bases fitting TRBD2. The CDR3 runs to 16 residues. Trimming removed 3 bases from V and 4 bases from J; junction bases left unmatched: 5. Germline CDR1 is LNHDA and CDR2 is SQIVND (reference sequence).

The genes are TRBV5-1 and TRBJ2-3, with 7 bases that match TRBD2. The CDR3 extends over 16 amino acids. After removal of 1 base from V and 0 bases from J, the junction contained 5 bases not matched to a gene. The germline CDR1 and CDR2 sequences are SGHRS and YFSETQ. CDR3 DNA: TGCGCCAGCAGCTTGCTCAGCGGGGCGAGCACAGATACGCAGTATTTT. This encodes CASSLLSGASTDTQYF.

The chain is built from TRBV7-2 and TRBJ1-5; 7 bases match TRBD1. Trimming at V came to 5 bases and at J to 5 bases, leaving 9 bases not matched to a gene. Per germline, CDR1 SGHTA and CDR2 FQGNSA. The CDR3 spans 15 residues. The CDR3 loop reads CASSPTGTDHQPQHF. For the CDR3, the DNA is TGTGCCAGCAGCCCTACCGGGACAGACCATCAGCCCCAGCATTTT.

The table lists this clone with a few counts. The rearrangement joins TRBV6-6 to TRBJ1-2, with 7 bases identical to TRBD1. J lost 6 bases, V lost 2 bases, and 9 bases had no gene match. Germline values: CDR1 MNHNY, CDR2 SVGAGI (reference sequence). This CDR3 comprises 15 residues. In DNA form, the CDR3 reads TGTGCCAGCAGTTACAGTGAGACAGGGTCGAATGGCTACACCTTC. Translation: CASSYSETGSNGYTF.

The CDR3 here is CASSRRQGMNTEAFF. The CDR3, as DNA: TGTGCCAGCAGCAGAAGACAGGGGATGAACACTGAAGCTTTCTTT. J is TRBJ1-1 and V is TRBV13; 8 nucleotides line up with TRBD1. The V gene's germline CDR1 is PRHDT and CDR2 FYEKMQ (reference sequence). There are 15 residues in the CDR3. Losses at the gene ends were 5 bases for V and 0 bases for J; bases not matched to a gene: 5. Looking up the rest from reference TRBV13 and TRBJ1-1 gives the full variable domain: AAGVIQSPRHLIKEKRETATLKCYPIPRHDTVYWYQQGPGQDPQFLISFYEKMQSDKGSIPDRFSAQQFSDYHSELNMSSLELGDSALYFCASSRRQGMNTEAFFGQGTRLTVV.

CDR3 region: CASSTGTSGYTGELFF. Here the CDR3 DNA reads TGTGCCAGTAGTACCGGGACTAGCGGGTACACCGGGGAGCTGTTTTTT. The chain carries TRBV19 and TRBJ2-2; TRBD2 matches at 12 bases. The CDR3 is made up of 16 amino acids. Germline V gene sequence: CDR1 LNHDA, CDR2 SQIVND (reference sequence). V shed 4 bases and J 3 bases; nucleotides not matched to a gene: 3.

The chain employs TRBV7-9 and TRBJ1-1, with 8 positions matching TRBD1. Germline V gene lookup returns CDR1 SEHNR and CDR2 FQNEAQ (reference sequence). CDR3 length equals 15 residues. J lost 10 bases, V lost 5 bases, and 15 bases had no gene match. The CDR3 sequence is CASSRGQGARRAAFF. The CDR3 coding sequence is TGTGCCAGCAGCAGAGGCCAGGGGGCGAGAAGGGCAGCTTTCTTT.

This chain joins TRBV5-1 and TRBJ1-3; no clear D gene. Germline assignment: CDR1 SGHRS and CDR2 YFSETQ. CDR3 length equals 17 residues. Trimming cost V 2 bases and J 0 bases, with 15 bases left between them. This CDR3 reads CASSFSLERDSGNTIYF. CDR3 DNA: TGCGCCAGCAGCTTTTCCCTGGAGAGGGACTCTGGAAACACCATATATTTT.

In its sample, this clone was seen a few times. This sequence joins TRBV27 and TRBJ1-4; 7 bases match TRBD1. The trim removed 5 bases at V and 8 bases at J, leaving 11 bases unmatched. The CDR3 extends over 15 amino acids. The germline V gene encodes CDR1 MNHEY and CDR2 SMNVEV (reference sequence). The CDR3: CASSTLQGNEEKLFF. In DNA form, the CDR3 reads TGTGCCAGCAGTACCCTACAGGGGAATGAGGAAAAACTGTTTTTT.

This chain connects TRBV20-1 to TRBJ2-7, with D possibly matching TRBD2 (5 bases). Trimming stripped 2 bases from V and 6 bases from J, with 8 bases between. This CDR3 comprises 11 residues. Germline-derived CDR1 and CDR2 are DFQATT and SNEGSKA (reference sequence). CDR3 residues: CSARRAGEQYF. CDR3 coding DNA: TGCAGTGCTAGACGGGCGGGCGAGCAGTACTTC.

V usage is TRBV27 and J usage is TRBJ1-4, with D possibly matching TRBD1 (5 bases). Trimming took 4 bases from V and 4 from J, leaving 13 bases between them. This CDR3 is built from 15 residues. The germline gives CDR1 MNHEY, CDR2 SMNVEV (reference sequence). In DNA, the CDR3 is TGTGCCAGCAGTTCAGGGTGGCGTGGTAATGAAAAACTGTTTTTT. Translation gives CASSSGWRGNEKLFF.

The chain uses TRBV19 and TRBJ1-1; 11 bases line up with TRBD1. J was trimmed by 0 bases and V by 4 bases; bases with no gene match: 4. The germline V gene has CDR1 LNHDA and CDR2 SQIVND (reference sequence). This CDR3 contains 16 residues. The CDR3: CASSTRDRGLNTEAFF. The DNA for the CDR3 is TGTGCCAGTAGTACCCGGGACAGGGGGTTGAACACTGAAGCTTTCTTT.

The chain uses TRBV6-5 and TRBJ2-7; 9 bases match TRBD2. Germline trimming cut 7 bases from V and 3 bases from J; bases unmatched to any gene: 10. Germline lookup yields CDR1 MNHEY and CDR2 SVGAGI. The CDR3 loop spans 15 amino acids. CDR3 sequence: CASKSAGAGGYEQYF. The DNA for the CDR3 is TGTGCCAGCAAATCTGCGGGAGCGGGGGGCTACGAGCAGTACTTC.

V and J are TRBV16 and TRBJ2-7; TRBD1 aligns across 9 bases. With V trimmed by 1 base and J by 2 bases, 9 bases remained unmatched. There are 17 residues in the CDR3. Germline V lookup: CDR1 KGHSY, CDR2 FQNENV. The DNA of the CDR3 is TGTGCCAGCAGCCAATACCCGGGACAGGGTACTACCTACGAGCAGTACTTC. It encodes CASSQYPGQGTTYEQYF.

This clone was detected a few times. The V and J genes are TRBV6-6 and TRBJ2-2; 7 bases map to TRBD1. Losses at the gene ends were 5 bases for V and 1 base for J; bases not matched to a gene: 1. The CDR3 extends over 14 amino acids. The germline V gene encodes CDR1 MNHNY and CDR2 SVGAGI (reference sequence). The CDR3 nucleotides are TGTGCCAGCAGTCGACAGGGGAACACCGGGGAGCTGTTTTTT. Translating it yields CASSRQGNTGELFF.

J is TRBJ2-3 and V is TRBV19, with 7 bases identical to TRBD2. Unmatched junction bases numbered 7, after V lost 1 base and J lost 6 bases. CDR3 length equals 15 residues. Germline V lookup: CDR1 LNHDA, CDR2 SQIVND (reference sequence). CDR3 protein: CASSIGAGARDTQYF. For the CDR3, the DNA is TGTGCCAGTAGTATAGGGGCGGGAGCACGTGATACGCAGTATTTT.

The gene calls are TRBV7-9 and TRBJ2-3; D not certain. CDR3 length equals 12 residues. V was clipped by 4 bases and J by 4 bases, with 6 bases between them. The germline gives CDR1 SEHNR, CDR2 FQNEAQ (reference sequence). The CDR3 here is CASSSPADTQYF. CDR3 bases: TGTGCCAGCAGCTCCCCAGCAGATACGCAGTATTTT.

The chain recombines TRBV7-9 with TRBJ2-3; D perhaps matches TRBD2 (5 bases). V lost 5 bases and J 1 base, leaving 7 bases between the germline ends. Germline CDR1 SEHNR, CDR2 FQNEAQ (reference sequence). The CDR3 covers 13 residues. The CDR3 coding sequence is TGTGCCAGCAGCGAAGCGGGCACAGATACGCAGTATTTT. Its translation is CASSEAGTDTQYF.

The table lists this clone with a few counts. The CDR3 DNA is TGTGCCACCGGGGGGGTTAGGTCTTCGAACGAGCAGTACTTC. Amino acids: CATGGVRSSNEQYF. V gene TRBV2 combines with J gene TRBJ2-7, with TRBD2 matching 8 bases. CDR1 and CDR2 from the germline V gene are SNHLY and FYNNEI. The CDR3 contains 14 residues. V lost 10 bases and J lost 5; bases outside the gene matches: 13. Filled out from reference TRBV2 and TRBJ2-7, the complete variable domain reads EPEVTQTPSHQVTQMGQEVILRCVPISNHLYFYWYRQILGQKVEFLVSFYNNEISEKSEIFDDQFSVERPDGSNFTLKIRSTKLEDSAMYFCATGGVRSSNEQYFGPGTRLTVT.

The V and J genes are TRBV12-5 and TRBJ2-7; 8 bases match TRBD1. The CDR3 extends over 18 amino acids. CDR1 is LGHNT, CDR2 FRNRAP, per germline. V shed 0 bases, J shed 3 bases, and the junction held 13 bases outside the gene matches. The CDR3 coding sequence is TGTGCTAGTGGTTTGGTACTAGGGCAGGGGGCGCGGAACTACGAGCAGTACTTC. Its protein product is CASGLVLGQGARNYEQYF. Drawing the rest from reference TRBV12-5 and TRBJ2-7, the complete variable domain is DARVTQTPRHKVTEMGQEVTMRCQPILGHNTVFWYRQTMMQGLELLAYFRNRAPLDDSGMPKDRFSAEMPDATLATLKIQPSEPRDSAVYFCASGLVLGQGARNYEQYFGPGTRLTVT.

The V and J genes are TRBV5-4 and TRBJ2-3; D is unresolved. This CDR3 spans 14 amino acids. V lost 3 bases and J lost 1, with 9 bases in between. Germline V gene sequence: CDR1 SGHNT, CDR2 YYREEE (reference sequence). Written as DNA, the CDR3 is TGTGCCAGCAGCTCCGACATGGGCACAGATACGCAGTATTTT. It specifies CASSSDMGTDTQYF. Supplemented by reference TRBV5-4 and TRBJ2-3, the full variable domain reads ETGVTQSPTHLIKTRGQQVTLRCSSQSGHNTVSWYQQALGQGPQFIFQYYREEENGRGNFPPRFSGLQFPNYSSELNVNALELDDSALYLCASSSDMGTDTQYFGPGTRLTVL.

The J gene is TRBJ2-3, the V gene TRBV10-3; 12 bases map to TRBD2. The V and J ends lost 2 bases and 3 bases, in that order; junction bases with no gene match: 6. CDR3 size: 17 residues. CDR1 and CDR2 from the germline V gene are ENHRY and SYGVKD. The CDR3 region has the DNA TGTGCCATCAGTGAGACCCTAGCGGGGGGGCCGACAGATACGCAGTATTTT. Translated: CAISETLAGGPTDTQYF.

Concerning this clone: Other DNA sequences in the sample encode the same CDR3. J is TRBJ2-5 and V is TRBV4-2; TRBD2 agrees at 8 bases. This CDR3 is 16 amino acids long. V trimming: 3 bases; J trimming: 1 base; junction bases outside the gene matches: 7. Germline V gives CDR1 LGHNA, CDR2 YNFKEQ. CDR3 residues: CASSQGLAGGQETQYF. Here the CDR3 DNA reads TGTGCCAGCAGCCAGGGTCTAGCGGGTGGCCAAGAGACCCAGTACTTC.

The V and J genes are TRBV7-2 and TRBJ2-5; D unclear. Trimming left V 3 bases short and J 4 bases short, with 12 bases between. Germline V lookup: CDR1 SGHTA, CDR2 FQGNSA. The CDR3 runs to 14 residues. The CDR3 sequence is CASSLVDTRETQYF. The CDR3, as DNA: TGTGCCAGCAGCTTGGTTGATACACGAGAGACCCAGTACTTC.